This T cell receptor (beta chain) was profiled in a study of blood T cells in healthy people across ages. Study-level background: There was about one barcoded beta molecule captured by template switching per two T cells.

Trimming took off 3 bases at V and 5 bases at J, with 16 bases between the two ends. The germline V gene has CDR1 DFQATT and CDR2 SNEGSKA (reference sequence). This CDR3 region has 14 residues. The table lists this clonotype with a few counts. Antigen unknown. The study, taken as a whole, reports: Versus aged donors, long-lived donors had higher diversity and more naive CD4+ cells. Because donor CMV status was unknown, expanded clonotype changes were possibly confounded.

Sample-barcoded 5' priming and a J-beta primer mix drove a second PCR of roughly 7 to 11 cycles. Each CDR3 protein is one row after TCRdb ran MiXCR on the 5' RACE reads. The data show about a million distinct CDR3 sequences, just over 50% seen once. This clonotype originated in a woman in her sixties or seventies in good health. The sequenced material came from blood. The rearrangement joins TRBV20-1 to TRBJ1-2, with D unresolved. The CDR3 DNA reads TGCAGTGCTAGTTTGGGCAAGCTTGGGTATGGCTACACCTTC. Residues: CSASLGKLGYGYTF.